The 31 T cell receptor beta chains below were found in one sample sequenced in a study of control samples from healthy donors and cancer patients. Measured with immunoSEQ multiplex PCR; TCRdb has only the in-frame clones, and not every one. Counted here are roughly 190,000 clones, about 89% occurring once; the ten biggest clones make up approximately 1.8%. Sequenced sample: blood. Source of these receptors: a man younger than 40 in good health.

J is TRBJ2-2 and V is TRBV4-2, with D possibly being TRBD1 (5 bases). V lost 1 base to trimming and J lost 4 bases, with 13 bases between them. Looked up from germline, CDR1 is LGHNA and CDR2 is YNFKEQ. This CDR3 region has 16 residues. In DNA, the CDR3 is TGTGCCAGCAGCCAAGTTTCAGGGTCGAGCACCGGGGAGCTGTTTTTT. It translates to CASSQVSGSSTGELFF.

The chain recombines TRBV6-5 with TRBJ1-1; D unresolved. CDR1 and CDR2 (germline): MNHEY, SVGAGI. Between the trimmed V and J ends, which lost 4 bases and 3 bases, there was a span of 9 bases. The length of the CDR3 is 13 residues. CDR3 protein: CASSLAGDTEAFF. CDR3 DNA sequence: TGTGCCAGCAGTTTGGCGGGAGACACTGAAGCTTTCTTT.

The V call is TRBV12-3 or TRBV12-4, the J call TRBJ1-6; D unclear. Trimming stripped 8 bases from V and 7 bases from J, with 9 bases between. This CDR3 is 12 amino acids long. The CDR3 protein is CASRSRNSPLHF. The DNA for the CDR3 is TGTGCCAGCCGTTCACGAAATTCACCCCTCCACTTT.

This chain links TRBV2 with TRBJ1-2, with TRBD1 identical over 9 bases. The CDR3 loop spans 14 amino acids. Germline values: CDR1 SNHLY, CDR2 FYNNEI. V was pared by 8 bases and J by 4 bases, with 8 bases of the junction left unmatched. The DNA for the CDR3 is TGTGCCAGCCGAGGACAGGGGATGGGCTATGGCTACACCTTC. Encoded protein: CASRGQGMGYGYTF.

This chain uses TRBV12-3 or TRBV12-4 with TRBJ1-5, with no clear D. The CDR3 covers 13 residues. V was shortened by 6 bases and J by 7 bases, with 13 bases between the two germline ends. Here the CDR3 reads CASSVTDGQPQHF. The CDR3 nucleotides are TGTGCCAGCAGCGTAACGGATGGACAGCCCCAGCATTTT.

The chain combines TRBV9 with TRBJ1-3, with 8 bases lining up with TRBD1. J was trimmed by 0 bases and V by 3 bases; bases with no gene match: 2. This CDR3 has 15 residues. Per germline, CDR1 SGDLS and CDR2 YYNGEE. The DNA for the CDR3 is TGTGCCAGCAGCGCAGACAGGGGCTCTGGAAACACCATATATTTT. Amino acid sequence: CASSADRGSGNTIYF.

The rearrangement links TRBV19 to TRBJ1-3, with 7 bases lining up with TRBD1. The trim removed 6 bases at V and 2 bases at J, leaving 19 bases unmatched. There are 19 residues in the CDR3. From germline, CDR1 is LNHDA and CDR2 SQIVND (reference sequence). The CDR3 bases are TGTGCCAGTAGCCTTCCTCCCCATAGAATCGGACAGGCTGGAAACACCATATATTTT. It specifies CASSLPPHRIGQAGNTIYF.

The rearrangement uses TRBV5-6 and TRBJ1-2; 8 bases agree with TRBD1. The V and J ends lost 1 base and 4 bases, in that order; junction bases with no gene match: 9. This CDR3 has 16 residues. Germline CDR1 reads SGHDT; CDR2 reads YYEEEE. The CDR3 loop is CASSLWGPGTGYGYTF. CDR3 nucleotides: TGTGCCAGCAGCTTGTGGGGGCCCGGGACAGGCTATGGCTACACCTTC. Variable domain in full (rest from reference TRBV5-6 and TRBJ1-2): DAGVTQSPTHLIKTRGQQVTLRCSPKSGHDTVSWYQQALGQGPQFIFQYYEEEERQRGNFPDRFSGHQFPNYSSELNVNALLLGDSALYLCASSLWGPGTGYGYTFGSGTRLTVV.

The CDR3 region has the DNA TGTGCCAGCAGCCAAGGCCCTAGCGGGAACACCGGGGAGCTGTTTTTT. Translation gives CASSQGPSGNTGELFF. V usage is TRBV3-1 (or the pseudogene TRBV3-2) and J usage is TRBJ2-2; TRBD2 agrees at 7 bases. The germline CDR1 and CDR2 sequences are LGHDT and YNNKEL (reference sequence). The CDR3 has 16 residues. The trim removed 1 base at V and 1 base at J, leaving 3 bases unmatched.

The gene calls are TRBV25-1 and TRBJ1-2; maybe TRBD1 (6 bases). The CDR3 spans 14 residues. Germline V gene sequence: CDR1 MGHDK, CDR2 SYGVNS. The V and J ends lost 6 bases and 4 bases respectively, with 15 bases between them. CDR3 region: CASSKTGRGYGYTF. For the CDR3, the DNA is TGTGCCAGCAGCAAAACAGGGCGCGGCTATGGCTACACCTTC.

The V and J genes are TRBV18 and TRBJ2-7; D is unresolved. V lost 3 bases, J lost 5 bases, and 11 bases lay in between. CDR1 and CDR2 from the germline V gene are KGHSH and LQKENI. The length of the CDR3 is 13 residues. CDR3 region: CASSPGSIDEQYF. DNA for the CDR3: TGTGCCAGCTCACCGGGGTCGATAGACGAGCAGTACTTC. Together with reference TRBV18 and TRBJ2-7, the CDR3 gives the full variable domain: NAGVMQNPRHLVRRRGQEARLRCSPMKGHSHVYWYRQLPEEGLKFMVYLQKENIIDESGMPKERFSAEFPKEGPSILRIQQVVRGDSAAYFCASSPGSIDEQYFGPGTRLTVT.

This rearrangement joins TRBV3-1 (or the pseudogene TRBV3-2) to TRBJ2-1, with 9 bases aligning to TRBD2. Germline-derived CDR1 and CDR2 are LGHDT and YNNKEL (reference sequence). Unmatched junction bases numbered 11, after V lost 4 bases and J lost 4 bases. The CDR3 runs to 17 residues. CDR3 coding DNA: TGTGCCAGCAGCCCATACAAGGCGGGGGGGTTGTACAATGAGCAGTTCTTC. Its protein is CASSPYKAGGLYNEQFF.

The chain couples TRBV6-5 to TRBJ2-3; TRBD2 agrees at 11 bases. V shed 6 bases, J shed 6 bases, and the junction held 8 bases outside the gene matches. Looked up from germline, CDR1 is MNHEY and CDR2 is SVGAGI. The CDR3 is 15 residues long. CDR3 in amino acids: CASRAGTSGPDTQYF. The CDR3 DNA sequence: TGTGCCAGCAGGGCCGGGACTAGCGGCCCGGATACGCAGTATTTT.

The rearrangement joins TRBV19 to TRBJ1-4; D call uncertain. The V gene lost 6 bases and the J gene lost 3 bases, with 14 bases spanning the gap. CDR1 and CDR2 from the germline V gene are LNHDA and SQIVND (reference sequence). The CDR3 runs 15 residues. CDR3 nucleotides: TGTGCCAGTAGCTCAGAAAGGCTGCCTAATGAAAAACTGTTTTTT. This sequence encodes CASSSERLPNEKLFF.

V and J are TRBV12-3 or TRBV12-4 and TRBJ2-1; D remains unclear. The V end was cut by 3 bases, the J end by 10 bases, with 10 bases between. The length of the CDR3 is 12 residues. Here the CDR3 DNA reads TGTGCCAGCAGTTTTTACAGTCGCGAGCAGTTCTTC. It encodes CASSFYSREQFF.

The chain combines TRBV2 with TRBJ1-1, with a possible D match to TRBD1 (6 bases). Trimming left V 5 bases short and J 10 bases short, with 20 bases between. This CDR3 spans 14 amino acids. Germline CDR1 reads SNHLY; CDR2 reads FYNNEI. The CDR3 coding sequence is TGTGCCAGCAGTTCAAGACAGGCCGAAAAGGGAGCTTTCTTT. Amino acids: CASSSRQAEKGAFF.

This clone was seen once. The same CDR3 arises from other DNA sequences in this sample as well. V and J are TRBV5-1 and TRBJ2-1; the D gene is possibly TRBD1 (5 bases). The germline V gene has CDR1 SGHRS and CDR2 YFSETQ. The ends were cut back, 0 bases at V and 4 bases at J, with 8 bases in the middle. The CDR3 contains 14 residues. Here the CDR3 reads CASSLGQRYNEQFF. In DNA, the CDR3 is TGCGCCAGCAGCTTGGGACAGAGATACAATGAGCAGTTCTTC. Drawing the rest from reference TRBV5-1 and TRBJ2-1, the complete variable domain is KAGVTQTPRYLIKTRGQQVTLSCSPISGHRSVSWYQQTPGQGLQFLFEYFSETQRNKGNFPGRFSGRQFSNSRSEMNVSTLELGDSALYLCASSLGQRYNEQFFGPGTRLTVL.

The gene calls are TRBV29-1 and TRBJ1-1; D is unclear. V was cut by 4 bases and J by 4 bases, with 10 bases left in between. The CDR3 is 12 residues long. CDR1 and CDR2 from the germline V gene are SQVTM and ANQGSEA. CDR3 nucleotide sequence: TGCAGCGTTGGAGGGTTTGTCACTGAAGCTTTCTTT. Its protein product is CSVGGFVTEAFF.

This clone came up a few times. The chain couples TRBV4-1 to TRBJ1-1; no definite D call. V lost 1 base and J 8 bases, leaving 11 bases between the germline ends. The CDR3 loop spans 13 amino acids. CDR1 MGHRA and CDR2 YSYEKL come from the germline V gene. The CDR3, as DNA: TGCGCCAGCAGCCAAGTATCCAACGGCGAAGCTTTCTTT. Protein: CASSQVSNGEAFF.

V and J are TRBV11-2 and TRBJ2-1, with D perhaps being TRBD1 or TRBD2 (5 bases each). V gave up 1 base and J gave up 4 bases, with 17 bases separating them. Germline assignment: CDR1 SGHAT and CDR2 FQNNGV. There are 17 residues in the CDR3. CDR3 residues: CASSLVVPGRRYNEQFF. Written as DNA, the CDR3 is TGTGCCAGCAGCTTAGTAGTTCCGGGACGGCGGTACAATGAGCAGTTCTTC.

As concerns this clone: The junction shows a germline mismatch at one end, possibly a read error. The rearrangement links TRBV30 to TRBJ2-7, with 7 nucleotides matching TRBD1. The germline V gene encodes CDR1 GTSNPN and CDR2 SVGIG (reference sequence). The CDR3 contains 10 residues. The CDR3 sequence is CAWNRQGSCF. As DNA, the CDR3 is TGTGCCTGGAACCGACAGGGTTCGTGCTTC.

The chain combines TRBV5-1 with TRBJ2-4; D not certain. The CDR3 is made up of 13 amino acids. V lost 3 bases and J 5 bases, leaving 9 bases between the germline ends. The germline CDR1 and CDR2 sequences are SGHRS and YFSETQ. The CDR3 coding sequence is TGCGCCAGCAGCTCCGACGGCCAAAACATTCAGTACTTC. As protein: CASSSDGQNIQYF.

There are a few counts of this clone. The chain recombines TRBV6-2 or TRBV6-3 with TRBJ1-6, with 8 bases aligning to TRBD1. This CDR3 has 17 residues. V was clipped by 0 bases and J by 5 bases; unmatched bases: 6. Germline V gene data show CDR1 as MNHEY and CDR2 as SVGEGT. CDR3 DNA sequence: TGTGCCAGCAGTTACTCGAGTCCGACAGGGGATAATTCACCCCTCCACTTT. This encodes CASSYSSPTGDNSPLHF.

In its sample, this clone was seen once. The rearrangement links TRBV30 to TRBJ1-2; 7 bases map to TRBD1. The junction had 8 bases not matched to a gene; V was cut back by 0 bases and J by 4 bases. This CDR3 is 15 amino acids long. Germline-derived CDR1 and CDR2 are GTSNPN and SVGIG (reference sequence). The CDR3 region has the DNA TGTGCCTGGAGTGTACCAGGGGGGAACAGCTATGGCTACACCTTC. Translation: CAWSVPGGNSYGYTF.

This clone was found once. The chain carries TRBV6-5 and TRBJ2-7, with 7 nucleotides matching TRBD2. The junction had 7 bases not matched to a gene; V was cut back by 0 bases and J by 2 bases. Germline V gives CDR1 MNHEY, CDR2 SVGAGI. The CDR3 extends over 16 amino acids. CDR3 residues: CASSYSASGATYEQYF. The DNA of the CDR3 is TGTGCCAGCAGTTACTCGGCTAGCGGTGCGACCTACGAGCAGTACTTC.

The chain employs TRBV11-3 and TRBJ2-1, with no clear D. Germline loops: CDR1 SGHNT, CDR2 YENEEA. Trimming took off 5 bases at V and 4 bases at J, with 12 bases between the two ends. This CDR3 comprises 14 residues. The CDR3 DNA reads TGTGCCAGCAGCAACCTAAGCGCATACAATGAGCAGTTCTTC. Protein sequence: CASSNLSAYNEQFF. The variable domain in full, completed from reference TRBV11-3 and TRBJ2-1, reads EAGVVQSPRYKIIEKKQPVAFWCNPISGHNTLYWYLQNLGQGPELLIRYENEEAVDDSQLPKDRFSAERLKGVDSTLKIQPAELGDSAVYLCASSNLSAYNEQFFGPGTRLTVL.

There are a few counts of this clone. This chain joins TRBV19 and TRBJ1-2, with 9 bases fitting TRBD1. CDR3 length: 14 residues. Germline V gene data show CDR1 as LNHDA and CDR2 as SQIVND (reference sequence). The V segment lost 5 bases and the J segment 4 bases; nucleotides outside the gene matches: 5. The CDR3 here is CASSPDRGFYGYTF. The CDR3 region has the DNA TGTGCCAGTAGTCCGGACAGGGGTTTCTATGGCTACACCTTC.

V gene TRBV6-4 combines with J gene TRBJ1-5; the D gene is possibly TRBD1 (6 bases). Trimming took off 3 bases at V and 2 bases at J, with 14 bases between the two ends. Germline V gene lookup returns CDR1 MRHNA and CDR2 SNTAGT. The CDR3 spans 16 residues. In DNA, the CDR3 is TGTGCCAGCAGTGATAGGGGGGCTTGCGGCAATCAGCCCCAGCATTTT. Residues: CASSDRGACGNQPQHF.

As concerns this clone: Compared with germline, one end of the junction differs, possibly owing to a read error. Other DNA sequences in the same sample also yield this CDR3. V usage is TRBV3-1 (or the pseudogene TRBV3-2) and J usage is TRBJ1-4; D is ambiguous. Germline V lookup: CDR1 LGHDT, CDR2 YNNKEL (reference sequence). This CDR3 has 14 amino acids. CDR3 sequence (DNA): TGTGCCAGTAGCCAGACGGCAACTAATGAAAAACTGTTTTTT. It codes for CASSQTATNEKLFF.

The rearrangement links TRBV5-6 to TRBJ2-3; D call uncertain. Per germline, CDR1 SGHDT and CDR2 YYEEEE. The CDR3 is 16 residues long. V was cut by 2 bases and J by 1 base, with 14 bases left in between. The CDR3 nucleotides are TGTGCCAGCAGCTTTGAATTACGGGCTCGCACAGATACGCAGTATTTT. Translated, it gives CASSFELRARTDTQYF.

In DNA form, the CDR3 reads TGTGCCAGCAGCTTAGGCGGGACTAGTGTCTATGAGCAGTTCTTC. Translation gives CASSLGGTSVYEQFF. The chain couples TRBV7-9 to TRBJ2-1, with 8 positions matching TRBD2. V was clipped by 1 base and J by 8 bases; unmatched bases: 7. The CDR3 has 15 residues. The germline V gene encodes CDR1 SEHNR and CDR2 FQNEAQ (reference sequence).